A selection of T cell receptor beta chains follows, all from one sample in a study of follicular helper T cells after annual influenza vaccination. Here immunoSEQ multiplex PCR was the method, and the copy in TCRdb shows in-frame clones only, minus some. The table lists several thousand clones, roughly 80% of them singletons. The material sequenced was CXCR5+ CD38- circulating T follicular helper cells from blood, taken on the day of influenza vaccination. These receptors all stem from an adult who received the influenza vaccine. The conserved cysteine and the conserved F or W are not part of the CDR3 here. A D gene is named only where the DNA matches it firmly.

cdr3_aa: ASSLQGAPYGYT
j_call: TRBJ1-2
v_call: TRBV5-1
d_call: TRBD1

cdr3_aa: ATRPGLAGGNEQF
j_call: TRBJ2-1
v_call: TRBV10-3
d_call: TRBD2

cdr3_aa: ASSQEGRGGETQY
j_call: TRBJ2-5
v_call: TRBV4-2
d_call: TRBD2

cdr3_aa: ASSFNGVGTGELF
j_call: TRBJ2-2
v_call: TRBV7-9
d_call: .

cdr3_aa: ASSYDRDYEQY
j_call: TRBJ2-7
v_call: TRBV5-5
d_call: TRBD1

cdr3_aa: ASSFWGPEKLF
j_call: TRBJ1-4
v_call: TRBV28
d_call: .

cdr3_aa: AGRMGQGHQETQY
j_call: TRBJ2-5
v_call: TRBV23-1
d_call: TRBD1

cdr3_aa: AWRGPAGANVLT
j_call: TRBJ2-6
v_call: TRBV30
d_call: .

cdr3_aa: ASSSRDRSDTQY
j_call: TRBJ2-3
v_call: TRBV5-4
d_call: TRBD1

cdr3_aa: ASSVDPDGELF
j_call: TRBJ2-2
v_call: TRBV9
d_call: .

cdr3_aa: ASSSLREVDNEQF
j_call: TRBJ2-1
v_call: TRBV5-1
d_call: TRBD2

cdr3_aa: ASTPYSSNYGYT
j_call: TRBJ1-2
v_call: TRBV6-6
d_call: .

cdr3_aa: ASSKQGGGFQNTEAF
j_call: TRBJ1-1
v_call: TRBV19
d_call: .

cdr3_aa: ASSLSAADTQY
j_call: TRBJ2-3
v_call: TRBV5-1
d_call: .

cdr3_aa: ASSRGNQETQY
j_call: TRBJ2-5
v_call: TRBV18
d_call: .

cdr3_aa: ASSRDGTGELF
j_call: TRBJ2-2
v_call: TRBV2
d_call: .

cdr3_aa: ASSQWPGAGNTIY
j_call: TRBJ1-3
v_call: TRBV7-3
d_call: .

cdr3_aa: ASSEASGQGAYEQY
j_call: TRBJ2-7
v_call: TRBV6-1
d_call: TRBD1

cdr3_aa: ASNRRGEGNTEAF
j_call: TRBJ1-1
v_call: TRBV19
d_call: .

cdr3_aa: ASGQSTGSRY
j_call: TRBJ2-7
v_call: TRBV6-6
d_call: .

cdr3_aa: ASSLLPAGENEQF
j_call: TRBJ2-1
v_call: TRBV5-1
d_call: TRBD2

cdr3_aa: ASSAGGADTQY
j_call: TRBJ2-3
v_call: TRBV7-2
d_call: TRBD2

cdr3_aa: ASSLEHPGTEAF
j_call: TRBJ1-1
v_call: TRBV7-9
d_call: .

cdr3_aa: ASSIETGLGYT
j_call: TRBJ1-2
v_call: TRBV19
d_call: TRBD1

cdr3_aa: ASRDRGPYGYT
j_call: TRBJ1-2
v_call: TRBV2
d_call: TRBD1

cdr3_aa: SVGGGGSETQY
j_call: TRBJ2-5
v_call: TRBV29-1
d_call: .

cdr3_aa: AISEVGDTQY
j_call: TRBJ2-3
v_call: TRBV10-3
d_call: .

cdr3_aa: ASSLYSGTKDQQF
j_call: TRBJ2-1
v_call: TRBV7-9
d_call: .

cdr3_aa: ASSPLTGPETQY
j_call: TRBJ2-5
v_call: TRBV18
d_call: .

cdr3_aa: ASSLEGRGPSGANVLT
j_call: TRBJ2-6
v_call: TRBV5-4
d_call: TRBD1

cdr3_aa: ASSERTSGTYNEQF
j_call: TRBJ2-1
v_call: TRBV4-1
d_call: TRBD2

cdr3_aa: ASSPPGLAGNEQF
j_call: TRBJ2-1
v_call: TRBV18
d_call: TRBD2

cdr3_aa: ASSLAAGNTIY
j_call: TRBJ1-3
v_call: TRBV7-8
d_call: .

cdr3_aa: ASSPKVAVPKGLSGANVLT
j_call: TRBJ2-6
v_call: TRBV5-1
d_call: .

cdr3_aa: AWRAGHLSGNTIY
j_call: TRBJ1-3
v_call: TRBV30
d_call: .

cdr3_aa: SVGPYWTGKYNEQF
j_call: TRBJ2-1
v_call: TRBV29-1
d_call: TRBD1

cdr3_aa: ASSKSQGGNRANYGYT
j_call: TRBJ1-2
v_call: TRBV19
d_call: .

cdr3_aa: AWSPRMLSSYNEQF
j_call: TRBJ2-1
v_call: TRBV30
d_call: .

cdr3_aa: ASSYSSARGTDTQY
j_call: TRBJ2-3
v_call: TRBV6-5
d_call: .

cdr3_aa: ASSLYTLTGRLLGNQPQH
j_call: TRBJ1-5
v_call: TRBV7-4
d_call: TRBD1

cdr3_aa: ASSLGGWLGGYNEQF
j_call: TRBJ2-1
v_call: TRBV5-4
d_call: .

cdr3_aa: ASSKKGQQGAINTEAF
j_call: TRBJ1-1
v_call: TRBV19
d_call: TRBD1

cdr3_aa: ASSLGEREQY
j_call: TRBJ2-7
v_call: TRBV5-1
d_call: .

cdr3_aa: ASSQEGGQNEKLF
j_call: TRBJ1-4
v_call: TRBV4-1
d_call: .

cdr3_aa: ASSERDSQRAF
j_call: TRBJ1-1
v_call: TRBV2
d_call: TRBD1

cdr3_aa: ASQWAGGPDTQY
j_call: TRBJ2-3
v_call: TRBV5-4
d_call: TRBD2

cdr3_aa: ASSLDLVLIYNEQF
j_call: TRBJ2-1
v_call: TRBV5-5
d_call: .

cdr3_aa: ASTGAGIGGKNIQY
j_call: TRBJ2-4
v_call: TRBV28
d_call: .

cdr3_aa: ATSEGGTIRDTQY
j_call: TRBJ2-3
v_call: TRBV15
d_call: TRBD2

cdr3_aa: ASSPSGRPWAQY
j_call: TRBJ2-5
v_call: TRBV7-3
d_call: TRBD2

cdr3_aa: ASTPWGTSYEQY
j_call: TRBJ2-7
v_call: TRBV28
d_call: .

cdr3_aa: ASSYDPDTDTQY
j_call: TRBJ2-3
v_call: TRBV6-5
d_call: .

cdr3_aa: ASSPTHTGVGLAGVSSNEQF
j_call: TRBJ2-1
v_call: TRBV7-8
d_call: TRBD2

cdr3_aa: ASSPGGSSGVYEQY
j_call: TRBJ2-7
v_call: TRBV18
d_call: .

cdr3_aa: ASSLARSGRADKNIQY
j_call: TRBJ2-4
v_call: TRBV7-8
d_call: TRBD2

cdr3_aa: ASSLIAVTDTQY
j_call: TRBJ2-3
v_call: TRBV28
d_call: .

cdr3_aa: ASSIGRTGGYSNQPQH
j_call: TRBJ1-5
v_call: TRBV19
d_call: TRBD1

cdr3_aa: ASSFFGSTDTQY
j_call: TRBJ2-3
v_call: TRBV27
d_call: .